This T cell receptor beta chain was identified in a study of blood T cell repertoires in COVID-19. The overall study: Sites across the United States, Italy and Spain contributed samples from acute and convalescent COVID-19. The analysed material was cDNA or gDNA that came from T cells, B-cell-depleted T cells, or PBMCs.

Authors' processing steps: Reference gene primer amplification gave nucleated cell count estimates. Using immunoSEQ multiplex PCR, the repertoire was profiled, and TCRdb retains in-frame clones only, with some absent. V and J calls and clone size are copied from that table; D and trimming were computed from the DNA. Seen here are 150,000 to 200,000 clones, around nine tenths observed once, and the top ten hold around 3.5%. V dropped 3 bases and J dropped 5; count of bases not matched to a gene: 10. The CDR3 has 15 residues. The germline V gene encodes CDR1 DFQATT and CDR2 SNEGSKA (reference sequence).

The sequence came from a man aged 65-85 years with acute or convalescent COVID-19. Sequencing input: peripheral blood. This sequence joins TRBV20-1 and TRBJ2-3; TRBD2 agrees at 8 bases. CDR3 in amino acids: CSASNSRGGGDTQYF. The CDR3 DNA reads TGCAGTGCTAGTAATAGTCGGGGGGGAGGAGATACGCAGTATTTT.